The next 7 T cell receptor beta chains were all read from a single sample in a study of regulatory T cells in long-lasting Graves disease. This sample's time point: persistent/refractory GD, antithyroid drugs over 5 years with positive TRAb. RNA extracted from PBMCs served as the sequencing template. Researchers made TCR beta libraries by using iRepertoire HTBI primers and running Arm-PCR on CDR3 regions. TCRdb reprocessed the multiplex PCR reads with MiXCR, giving one entry per CDR3 protein. This table holds fewer than 450,000 distinct CDR3 sequences, around 20% found once. The specimen was peripheral blood mononuclear cells (PBMCs), collected when the disease was refractory, from a patient treated with antithyroid drugs. The receptor set was obtained from a female donor with Graves disease.

The chain is built from TRBV3-1 and TRBJ2-7; 9 bases map to TRBD2. The V gene end was trimmed by 1 base and the J gene end by 9 bases; junction bases not matched to a gene: 7. This CDR3 is 14 amino acids long. CDR1 is LGHDT, CDR2 YNNKEL, per germline (reference sequence). The CDR3 bases are TGTGCCAGCAGCCAAGTAGCGGGAGAGTCTGGGCAGTACTTC. The encoded protein is CASSQVAGESGQYF.

This clonotype was counted many times. CDR3 sequence: CAISEQEGETQYF. The CDR3 bases are TGTGCCATCAGTGAGCAGGAAGGAGAGACCCAGTACTTC. This chain connects TRBV10-3 to TRBJ2-5; unclear D gene. Germline V gene lookup returns CDR1 ENHRY and CDR2 SYGVKD. The CDR3 runs to 13 residues. Trimming stripped 2 bases from V and 4 bases from J, with 8 bases between.

Ten or more counts support this clonotype. The chain recombines TRBV12-3 or TRBV12-4 with TRBJ2-6; TRBD2 is a possible D gene (6 bases). The CDR3 has 15 residues. V lost 3 bases to trimming and J lost 12 bases, with 18 bases between them. The DNA of the CDR3 is TGTGCCAGCAGTTTTATGGGAGGACCGGGGAGCGTCCTGACTTTC. It is translated as CASSFMGGPGSVLTF.

This clonotype was seen only a few times. This chain links TRBV24-1 with TRBJ2-5; 9 bases agree with TRBD1. The germline CDR1 and CDR2 sequences are KGHDR and SFDVKD. This CDR3 contains 15 residues. The V segment lost 8 bases and the J segment 3 bases; nucleotides outside the gene matches: 9. CDR3: CATTPGQGTKETQYF. The CDR3 coding sequence is TGTGCCACCACCCCAGGACAGGGGACGAAAGAGACCCAGTACTTC.

The rearrangement joins TRBV7-3 to TRBJ2-1; no clear D gene. Trimming stripped 2 bases from V and 2 bases from J, with 10 bases between. CDR3 length: 15 residues. Germline lookup yields CDR1 SGHTA and CDR2 FQGTGA. The CDR3, as DNA: TGTGCCAGCAGCTTAGGTGTGGGCACCTACAATGAGCAGTTCTTC. This gives the protein CASSLGVGTYNEQFF.

This clonotype has at least ten counts. This chain connects TRBV20-1 to TRBJ1-5, with unresolved D. The CDR3 is 15 amino acids. Per germline, CDR1 DFQATT and CDR2 SNEGSKA (reference sequence). The V and J ends lost 3 bases and 0 bases respectively, with 12 bases between them. The CDR3 sequence is CSARESGVSNQPQHF. DNA for the CDR3: TGCAGTGCTAGGGAGTCCGGAGTTAGCAATCAGCCCCAGCATTTT.

This clonotype was seen a handful of times. The chain uses TRBV19 and TRBJ2-7; perhaps TRBD2 as D (5 bases). Trimming cost V 5 bases and J 3 bases, with 11 bases left between them. The CDR3 runs 13 residues. Germline V gives CDR1 LNHDA, CDR2 SQIVND (reference sequence). In DNA form, the CDR3 reads TGTGCCAGTAGTCCAGCGGTAGACTACGAGCAGTACTTC. It encodes CASSPAVDYEQYF.